The TCR beta chain under discussion was sequenced for a study of neurological immune-mediated disorders. This clonotype was seen only a few times. CDR1 and CDR2 from the germline V gene are SGHTA and FQGNSA. The CDR3 contains 13 residues. V gave up 1 base and J gave up 8 bases, with 11 bases separating them. The sample's time point: longitudinal time-point 2. Where libraries were unsorted, they were derived from 2 million PBMCs stored at -80 degrees C. The cDNA was synthesized by 5'RACE incorporating 10-nucleotide random UMIs. TCRdb reprocessed the 5' RACE reads via MiXCR and lists one record per CDR3 protein. Here the sample spans about 90,000 distinct CDR3 sequences, 13% being singletons.

J is TRBJ1-1 and V is TRBV7-2, with D perhaps TRBD1 (5 bases). This clonotype was obtained from a female donor with HTLV-1-associated myelopathy (HAM/TSP). The sequencing input was PBMCs. The CDR3 DNA is TGTGCCAGCAGCTTAGGACAGTCGCGAGAAGCTTTCTTT. The encoded protein is CASSLGQSREAFF.